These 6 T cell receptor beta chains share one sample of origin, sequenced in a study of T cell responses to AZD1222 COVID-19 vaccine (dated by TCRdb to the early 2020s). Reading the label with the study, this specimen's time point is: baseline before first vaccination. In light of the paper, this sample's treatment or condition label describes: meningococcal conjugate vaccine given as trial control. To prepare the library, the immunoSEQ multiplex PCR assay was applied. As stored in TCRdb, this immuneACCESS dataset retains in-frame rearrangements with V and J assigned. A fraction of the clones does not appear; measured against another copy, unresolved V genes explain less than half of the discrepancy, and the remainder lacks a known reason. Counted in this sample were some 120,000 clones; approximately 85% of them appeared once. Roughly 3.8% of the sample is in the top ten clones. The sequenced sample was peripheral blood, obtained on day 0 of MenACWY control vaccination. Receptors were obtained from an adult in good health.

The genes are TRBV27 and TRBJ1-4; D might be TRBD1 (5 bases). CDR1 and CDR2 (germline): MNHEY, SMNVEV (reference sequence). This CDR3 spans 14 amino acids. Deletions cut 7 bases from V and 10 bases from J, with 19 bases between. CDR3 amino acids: CASTSYGRDAKLFF. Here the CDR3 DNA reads TGTGCCAGCACGTCTTATGGCCGGGACGCAAAACTGTTTTTT.

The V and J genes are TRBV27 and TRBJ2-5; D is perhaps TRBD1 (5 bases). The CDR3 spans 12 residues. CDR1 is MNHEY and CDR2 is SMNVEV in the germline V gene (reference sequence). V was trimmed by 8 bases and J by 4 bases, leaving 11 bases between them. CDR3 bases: TGTGCCAGCGGTAAGGGGTTAGAGACCCAGTACTTC. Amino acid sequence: CASGKGLETQYF.

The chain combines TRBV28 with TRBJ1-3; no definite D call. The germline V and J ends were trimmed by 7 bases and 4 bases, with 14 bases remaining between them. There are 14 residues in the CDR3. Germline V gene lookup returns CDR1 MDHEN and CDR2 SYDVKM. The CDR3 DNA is TGTGCCAGCACCACTGACGGGGTCGGAAACACCATATATTTT. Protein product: CASTTDGVGNTIYF.

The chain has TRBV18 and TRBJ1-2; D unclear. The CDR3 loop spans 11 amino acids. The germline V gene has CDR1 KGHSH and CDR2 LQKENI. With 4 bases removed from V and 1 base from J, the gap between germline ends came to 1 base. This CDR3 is CASSLNYGYTF. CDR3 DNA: TGTGCCAGCTCACTTAACTATGGCTACACCTTC. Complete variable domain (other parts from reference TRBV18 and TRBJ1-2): NAGVMQNPRHLVRRRGQEARLRCSPMKGHSHVYWYRQLPEEGLKFMVYLQKENIIDESGMPKERFSAEFPKEGPSILRIQQVVRGDSAAYFCASSLNYGYTFGSGTRLTVV.

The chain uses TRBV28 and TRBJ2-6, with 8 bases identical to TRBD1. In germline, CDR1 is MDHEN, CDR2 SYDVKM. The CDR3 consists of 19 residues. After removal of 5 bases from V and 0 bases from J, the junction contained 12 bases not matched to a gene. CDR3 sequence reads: CASSQGQGYFSSGANVLTF. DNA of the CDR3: TGTGCCAGCAGTCAAGGACAGGGCTATTTTTCCTCTGGGGCCAACGTCCTGACTTTC.

CDR3 DNA sequence: TGTGCCAGCAGCCAAGATCGGGGCAGGGTAGAAAGGTTTTTT. Its translation is CASSQDRGRVERFF. The rearrangement uses TRBV4-2 and TRBJ1-4; the D gene is possibly TRBD1 (5 bases). In germline, CDR1 is LGHNA, CDR2 YNFKEQ. V shed 0 bases and J shed 16 bases, with 18 bases lying between them. This CDR3 region has 14 residues.